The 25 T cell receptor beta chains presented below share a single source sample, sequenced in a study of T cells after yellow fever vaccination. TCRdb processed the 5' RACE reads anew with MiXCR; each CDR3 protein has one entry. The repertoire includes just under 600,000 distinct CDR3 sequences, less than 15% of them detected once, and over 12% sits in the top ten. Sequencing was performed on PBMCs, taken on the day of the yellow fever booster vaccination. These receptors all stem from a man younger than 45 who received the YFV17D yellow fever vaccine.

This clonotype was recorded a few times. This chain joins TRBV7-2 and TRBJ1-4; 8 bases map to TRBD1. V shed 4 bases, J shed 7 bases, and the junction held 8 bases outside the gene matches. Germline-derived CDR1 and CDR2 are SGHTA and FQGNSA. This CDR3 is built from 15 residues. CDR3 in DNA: TGTGCCAGCAGCTCAATGGCAGGGGGCCTTGAAAAACTGTTTTTT. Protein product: CASSSMAGGLEKLFF.

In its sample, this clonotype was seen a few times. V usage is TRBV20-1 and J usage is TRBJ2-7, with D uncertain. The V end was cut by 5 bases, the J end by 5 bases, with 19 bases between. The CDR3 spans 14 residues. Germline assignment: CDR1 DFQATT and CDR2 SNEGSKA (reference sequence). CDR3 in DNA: TGCAGTGCTTTACCCGGGTCTCCGGGCAACGAGCAGTACTTC. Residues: CSALPGSPGNEQYF.

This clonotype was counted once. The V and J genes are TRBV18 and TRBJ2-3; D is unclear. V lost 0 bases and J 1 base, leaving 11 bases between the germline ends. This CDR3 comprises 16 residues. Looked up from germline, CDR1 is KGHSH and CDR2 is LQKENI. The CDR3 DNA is TGTGCCAGCTCACCACCCGTGGGCATTGGCACAGATACGCAGTATTTT. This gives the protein CASSPPVGIGTDTQYF.

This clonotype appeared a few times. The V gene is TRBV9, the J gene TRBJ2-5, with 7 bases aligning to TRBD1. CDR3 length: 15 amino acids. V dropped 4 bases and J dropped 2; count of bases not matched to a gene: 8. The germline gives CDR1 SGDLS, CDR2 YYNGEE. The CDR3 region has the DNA TGTGCCAGCAGCAACGCGCCGGGACAGCAAGAGACCCAGTACTTC. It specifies CASSNAPGQQETQYF.

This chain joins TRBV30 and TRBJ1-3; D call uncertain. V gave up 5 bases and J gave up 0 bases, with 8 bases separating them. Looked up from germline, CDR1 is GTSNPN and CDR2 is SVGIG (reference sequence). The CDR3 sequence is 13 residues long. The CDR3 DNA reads TGTGCCTGGGCCTCGAGCTCTGGAAACACCATATATTTT. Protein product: CAWASSSGNTIYF.

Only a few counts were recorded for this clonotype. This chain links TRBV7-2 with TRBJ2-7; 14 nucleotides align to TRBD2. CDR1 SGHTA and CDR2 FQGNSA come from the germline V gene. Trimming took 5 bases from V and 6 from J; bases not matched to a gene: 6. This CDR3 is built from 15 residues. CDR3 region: CASSPRLAGGREQYF. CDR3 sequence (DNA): TGTGCCAGCAGCCCCAGACTAGCGGGAGGGCGCGAGCAGTACTTC. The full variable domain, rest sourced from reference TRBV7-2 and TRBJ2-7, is GAGVSQSPSNKVTEKGKDVELRCDPISGHTALYWYRQSLGQGLEFLIYFQGNSAPDKSGLPSDRFSAERTGGSVSTLTIQRTQQEDSAVYLCASSPRLAGGREQYFGPGTRLTVT.

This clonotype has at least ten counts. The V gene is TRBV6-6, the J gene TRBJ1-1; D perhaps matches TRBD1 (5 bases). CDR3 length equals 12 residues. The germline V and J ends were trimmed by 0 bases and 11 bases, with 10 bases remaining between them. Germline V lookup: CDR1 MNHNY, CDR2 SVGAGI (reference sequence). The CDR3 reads CASSYSTREAFF. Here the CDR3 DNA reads TGTGCCAGCAGTTACTCGACCAGGGAGGCTTTCTTT.

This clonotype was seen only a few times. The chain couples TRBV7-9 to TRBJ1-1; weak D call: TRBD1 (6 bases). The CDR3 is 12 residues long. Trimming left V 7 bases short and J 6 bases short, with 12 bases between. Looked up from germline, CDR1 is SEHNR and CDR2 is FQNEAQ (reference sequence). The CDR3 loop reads CASKTGQSEAFF. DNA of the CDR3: TGTGCCAGCAAAACTGGACAGTCTGAAGCTTTCTTT. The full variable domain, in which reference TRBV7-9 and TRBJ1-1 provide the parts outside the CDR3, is DTGVSQNPRHKITKRGQNVTFRCDPISEHNRLYWYRQTLGQGPEFLTYFQNEAQLEKSRLLSDRFSAERPKGSFSTLEIQRTEQGDSAMYLCASKTGQSEAFFGQGTRLTVV.

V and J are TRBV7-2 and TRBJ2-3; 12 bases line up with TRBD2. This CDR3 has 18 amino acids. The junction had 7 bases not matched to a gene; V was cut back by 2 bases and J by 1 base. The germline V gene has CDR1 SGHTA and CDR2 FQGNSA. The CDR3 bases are TGTGCCAGCAGCTTACGCCGACTAGCGGGAGTGGGCACAGATACGCAGTATTTT. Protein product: CASSLRRLAGVGTDTQYF.

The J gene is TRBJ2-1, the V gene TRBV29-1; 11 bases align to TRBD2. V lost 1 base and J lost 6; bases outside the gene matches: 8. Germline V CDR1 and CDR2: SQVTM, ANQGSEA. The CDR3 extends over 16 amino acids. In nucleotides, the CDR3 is TGCAGCGTTGAAGCCCTGACTAGCGGGAACCTCAATGAGCAGTTCTTC. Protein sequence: CSVEALTSGNLNEQFF.

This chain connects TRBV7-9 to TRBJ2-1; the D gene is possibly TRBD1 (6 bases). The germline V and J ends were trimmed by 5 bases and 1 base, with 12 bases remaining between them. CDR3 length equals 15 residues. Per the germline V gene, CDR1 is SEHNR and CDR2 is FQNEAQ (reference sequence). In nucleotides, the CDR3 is TGTGCCAGCAGCCCTCAGGGGAGATCCTACAATGAGCAGTTCTTC. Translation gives CASSPQGRSYNEQFF.

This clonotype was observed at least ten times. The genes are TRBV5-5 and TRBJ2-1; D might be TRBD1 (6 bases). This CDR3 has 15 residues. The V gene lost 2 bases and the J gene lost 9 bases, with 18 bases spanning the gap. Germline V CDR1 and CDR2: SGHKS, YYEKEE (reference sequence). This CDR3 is CASSFGQGISREQFF. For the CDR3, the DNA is TGTGCCAGCAGCTTCGGGCAGGGGATTTCCCGTGAGCAGTTCTTC.

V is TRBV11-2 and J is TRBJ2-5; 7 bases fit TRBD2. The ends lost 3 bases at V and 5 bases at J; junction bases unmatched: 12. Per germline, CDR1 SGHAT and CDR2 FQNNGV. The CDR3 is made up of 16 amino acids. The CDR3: CASSLVAGVRRETQYF. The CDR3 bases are TGTGCCAGCAGCTTGGTGGCGGGAGTTCGGAGGGAGACCCAGTACTTC.

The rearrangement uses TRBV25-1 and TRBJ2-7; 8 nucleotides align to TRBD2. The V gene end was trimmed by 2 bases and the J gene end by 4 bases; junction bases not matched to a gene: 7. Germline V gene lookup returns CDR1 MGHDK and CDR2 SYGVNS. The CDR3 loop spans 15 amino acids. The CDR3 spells CASSEREGLRYEQYF. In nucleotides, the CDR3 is TGTGCCAGCAGTGAACGGGAGGGCCTTCGGTACGAGCAGTACTTC.

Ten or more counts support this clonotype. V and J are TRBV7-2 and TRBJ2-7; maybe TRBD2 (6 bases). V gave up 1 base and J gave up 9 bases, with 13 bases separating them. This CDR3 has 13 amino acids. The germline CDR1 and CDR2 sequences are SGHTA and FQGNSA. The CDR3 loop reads CASSLGTRRVQYF. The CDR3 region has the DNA TGTGCCAGCAGCTTAGGGACACGGAGGGTGCAGTACTTC.

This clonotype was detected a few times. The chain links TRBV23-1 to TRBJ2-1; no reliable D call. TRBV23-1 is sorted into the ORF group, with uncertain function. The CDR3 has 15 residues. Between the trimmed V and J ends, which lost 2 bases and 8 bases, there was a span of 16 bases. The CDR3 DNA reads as TGCGCCAGCAGTCAAGGTCACGGCCTGGGCGATGAGCAGTTCTTC. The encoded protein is CASSQGHGLGDEQFF.

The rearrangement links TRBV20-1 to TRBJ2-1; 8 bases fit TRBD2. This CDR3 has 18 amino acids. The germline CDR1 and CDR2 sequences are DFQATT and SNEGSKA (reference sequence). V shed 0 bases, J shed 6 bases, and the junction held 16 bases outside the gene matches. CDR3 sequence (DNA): TGCAGTGCTAGAGACCCCTCCGAGGCGGGAGGAAGTCGCAATGAGCAGTTCTTC. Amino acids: CSARDPSEAGGSRNEQFF.

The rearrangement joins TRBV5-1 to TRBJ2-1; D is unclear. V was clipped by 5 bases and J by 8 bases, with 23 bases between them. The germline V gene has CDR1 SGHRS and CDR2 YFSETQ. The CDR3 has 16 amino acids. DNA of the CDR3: TGCGCCAGCAGATCTTCTAACCGCCAAAGCTCCCATGAGCAGTTCTTC. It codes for CASRSSNRQSSHEQFF.

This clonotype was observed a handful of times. CDR3 nucleotide sequence: TGTGCCTGGGGAAATAGCGGGAGGGCCTACGAGCAGTACTTC. Its protein product is CAWGNSGRAYEQYF. V usage is TRBV30 and J usage is TRBJ2-7, with 11 nucleotides matching TRBD2. The CDR3 runs 14 residues. V lost 5 bases to trimming and J lost 2 bases; unmatched junction nucleotides: 5. CDR1 GTSNPN and CDR2 SVGIG come from the germline V gene (reference sequence). Full variable domain (rest looked up from reference TRBV30 and TRBJ2-7): SQTIHQWPATLVQPVGSPLSLECTVEGTSNPNLYWYRQAAGRGLQLLFYSVGIGQISSEVPQNLSASRPQDRQFILSSKKLLLSDSGFYLCAWGNSGRAYEQYFGPGTRLTVT.

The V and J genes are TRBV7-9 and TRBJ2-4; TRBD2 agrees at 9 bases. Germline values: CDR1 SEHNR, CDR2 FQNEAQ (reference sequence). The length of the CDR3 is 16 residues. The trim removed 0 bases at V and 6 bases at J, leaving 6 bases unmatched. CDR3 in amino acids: CASSLASGSGRNIQYF. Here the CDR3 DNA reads TGTGCCAGCAGCTTAGCTAGCGGGAGCGGTCGAAACATTCAGTACTTC.

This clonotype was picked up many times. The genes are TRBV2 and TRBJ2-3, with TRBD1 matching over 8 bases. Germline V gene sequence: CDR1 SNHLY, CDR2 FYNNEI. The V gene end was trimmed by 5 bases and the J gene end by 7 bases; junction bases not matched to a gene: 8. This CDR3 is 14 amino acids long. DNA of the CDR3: TGTGCCAGCAGTCCCGACAGGGGCGTTCATACGCAGTATTTT. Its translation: CASSPDRGVHTQYF. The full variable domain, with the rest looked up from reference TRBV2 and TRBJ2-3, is EPEVTQTPSHQVTQMGQEVILRCVPISNHLYFYWYRQILGQKVEFLVSFYNNEISEKSEIFDDQFSVERPDGSNFTLKIRSTKLEDSAMYFCASSPDRGVHTQYFGPGTRLTVL.

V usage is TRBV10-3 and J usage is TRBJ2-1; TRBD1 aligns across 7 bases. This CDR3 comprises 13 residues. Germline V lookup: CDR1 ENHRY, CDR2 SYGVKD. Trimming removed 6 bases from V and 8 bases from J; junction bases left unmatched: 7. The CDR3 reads CAISQTGMDEQFF. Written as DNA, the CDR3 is TGTGCCATCAGCCAGACAGGGATGGATGAGCAGTTCTTC.

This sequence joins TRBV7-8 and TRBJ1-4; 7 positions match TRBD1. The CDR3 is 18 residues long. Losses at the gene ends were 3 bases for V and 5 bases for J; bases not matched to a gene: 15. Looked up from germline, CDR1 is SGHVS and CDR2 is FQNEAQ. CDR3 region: CASSFTRRFGTANEKLFF. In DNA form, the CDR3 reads TGTGCCAGCAGCTTCACCAGGAGATTCGGGACAGCGAATGAAAAACTGTTTTTT. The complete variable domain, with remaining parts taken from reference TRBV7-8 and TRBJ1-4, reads GAGVSQSPRYKVAKRGQDVALRCDPISGHVSLFWYQQALGQGPEFLTYFQNEAQLDKSGLPSDRFFAERPEGSVSTLKIQRTQQEDSAVYLCASSFTRRFGTANEKLFFGSGTQLSVL.

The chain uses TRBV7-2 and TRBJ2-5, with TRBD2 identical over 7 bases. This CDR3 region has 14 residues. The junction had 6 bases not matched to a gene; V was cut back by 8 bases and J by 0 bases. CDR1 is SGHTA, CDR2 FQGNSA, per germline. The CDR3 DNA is TGTGCCAGCCTCTCGGGAGGTTACCAAGAGACCCAGTACTTC. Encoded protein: CASLSGGYQETQYF.

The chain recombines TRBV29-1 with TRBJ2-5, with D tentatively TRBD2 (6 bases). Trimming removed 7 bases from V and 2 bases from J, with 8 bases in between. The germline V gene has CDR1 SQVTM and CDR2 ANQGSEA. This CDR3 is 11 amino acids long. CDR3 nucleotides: TGCAGCGGAGGGACTCAAGAGACCCAGTACTTC. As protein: CSGGTQETQYF.